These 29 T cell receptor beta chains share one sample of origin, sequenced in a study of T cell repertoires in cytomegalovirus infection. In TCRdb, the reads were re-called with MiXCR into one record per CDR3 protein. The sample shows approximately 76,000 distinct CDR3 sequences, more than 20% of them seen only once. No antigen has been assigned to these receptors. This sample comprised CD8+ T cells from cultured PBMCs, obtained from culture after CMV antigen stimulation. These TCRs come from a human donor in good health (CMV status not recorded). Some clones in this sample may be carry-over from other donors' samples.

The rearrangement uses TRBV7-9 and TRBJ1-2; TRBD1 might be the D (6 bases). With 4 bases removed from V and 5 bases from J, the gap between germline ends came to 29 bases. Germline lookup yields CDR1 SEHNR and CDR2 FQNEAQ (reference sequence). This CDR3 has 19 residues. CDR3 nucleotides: TGTGCCAGCAGCTCGTCGACCTCCGATAACAGGGACATACCTTATGGCTACACCTTC. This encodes CASSSSTSDNRDIPYGYTF.

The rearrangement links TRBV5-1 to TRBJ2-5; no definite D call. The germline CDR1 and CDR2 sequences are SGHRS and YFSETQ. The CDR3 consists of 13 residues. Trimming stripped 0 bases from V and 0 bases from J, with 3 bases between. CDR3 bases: TGCGCCAGCAGCTTGGACTACCAAGAGACCCAGTACTTC. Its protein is CASSLDYQETQYF.

The CDR3 nucleotides read TGTGCCAGCAGCGCTCAGGGGGCAGGCGAGCAGTACTTC. Translation: CASSAQGAGEQYF. V gene TRBV7-6 combines with J gene TRBJ2-7; 8 bases fit TRBD1. Germline-derived CDR1 and CDR2 are SGHVS and FNYEAQ. This CDR3 region has 13 residues. V lost 5 bases to trimming and J lost 6 bases; unmatched junction nucleotides: 6.

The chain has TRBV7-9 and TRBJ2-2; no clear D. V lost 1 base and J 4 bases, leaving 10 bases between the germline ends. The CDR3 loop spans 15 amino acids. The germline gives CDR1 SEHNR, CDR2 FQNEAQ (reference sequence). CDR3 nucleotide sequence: TGTGCCAGCAGCTTAGAGTCCTGGCCCACCGGGGAGCTGTTTTTT. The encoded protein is CASSLESWPTGELFF.

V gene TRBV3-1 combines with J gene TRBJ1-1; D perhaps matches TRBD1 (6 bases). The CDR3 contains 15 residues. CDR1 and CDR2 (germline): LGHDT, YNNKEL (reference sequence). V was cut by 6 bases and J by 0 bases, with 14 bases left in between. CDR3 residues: CASSYRQEVNTEAFF. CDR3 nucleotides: TGTGCCAGCAGTTATCGACAGGAGGTGAACACTGAAGCTTTCTTT.

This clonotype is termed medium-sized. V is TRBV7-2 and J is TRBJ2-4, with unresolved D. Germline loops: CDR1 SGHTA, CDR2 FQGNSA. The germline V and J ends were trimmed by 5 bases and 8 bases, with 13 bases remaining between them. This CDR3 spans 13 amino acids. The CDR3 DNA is TGTGCCAGCAGCCCAGACATACTTGACATTCAGTACTTC. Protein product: CASSPDILDIQYF.

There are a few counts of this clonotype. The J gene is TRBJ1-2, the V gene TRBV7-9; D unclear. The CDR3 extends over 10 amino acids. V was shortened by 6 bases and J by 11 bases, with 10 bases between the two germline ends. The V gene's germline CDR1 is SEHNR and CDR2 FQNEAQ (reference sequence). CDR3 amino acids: CASSSGPYTF. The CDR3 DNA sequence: TGTGCCAGCAGTTCCGGGCCTTACACCTTC.

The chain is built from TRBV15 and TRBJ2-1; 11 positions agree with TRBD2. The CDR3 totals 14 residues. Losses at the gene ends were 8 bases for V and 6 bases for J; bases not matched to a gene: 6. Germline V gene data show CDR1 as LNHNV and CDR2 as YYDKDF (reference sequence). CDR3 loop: CATQRLAGSNEQFF. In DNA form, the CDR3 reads TGTGCCACCCAAAGACTAGCGGGGTCCAATGAGCAGTTCTTC.

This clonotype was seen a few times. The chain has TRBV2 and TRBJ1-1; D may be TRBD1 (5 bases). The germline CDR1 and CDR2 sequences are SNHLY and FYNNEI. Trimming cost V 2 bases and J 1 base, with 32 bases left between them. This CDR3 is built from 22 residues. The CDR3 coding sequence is TGTGCCAGCAGTGAAAGAAGGAGACCCTCTAGACCCGGGACCGTCGGGAACACTGAAGCTTTCTTT. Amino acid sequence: CASSERRRPSRPGTVGNTEAFF. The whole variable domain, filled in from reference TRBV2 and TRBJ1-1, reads EPEVTQTPSHQVTQMGQEVILRCVPISNHLYFYWYRQILGQKVEFLVSFYNNEISEKSEIFDDQFSVERPDGSNFTLKIRSTKLEDSAMYFCASSERRRPSRPGTVGNTEAFFGQGTRLTVV.

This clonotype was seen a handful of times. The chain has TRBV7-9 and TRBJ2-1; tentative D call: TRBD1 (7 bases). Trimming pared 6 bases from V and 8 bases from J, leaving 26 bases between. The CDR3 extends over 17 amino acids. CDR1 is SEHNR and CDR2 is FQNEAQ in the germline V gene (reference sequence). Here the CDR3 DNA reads TGTGCCAGCAGAAAAGACAGGGAAAAGGGTCGGGGGCATGAGCAGTTCTTC. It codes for CASRKDREKGRGHEQFF.

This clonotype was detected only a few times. CDR3 sequence: CASSSVSGSGIYEQYF. CDR3 sequence (DNA): TGTGCCAGCAGCTCCGTATCAGGGTCGGGGATATACGAGCAGTACTTC. The chain joins TRBV7-9 to TRBJ2-7; perhaps D is TRBD1 or TRBD2 (5 bases each). CDR1 is SEHNR and CDR2 is FQNEAQ in the germline V gene (reference sequence). V dropped 4 bases and J dropped 4 bases, with 20 bases sitting between them. The CDR3 contains 16 residues. Variable domain in full (rest from reference TRBV7-9 and TRBJ2-7): DTGVSQNPRHKITKRGQNVTFRCDPISEHNRLYWYRQTLGQGPEFLTYFQNEAQLEKSRLLSDRFSAERPKGSFSTLEIQRTEQGDSAMYLCASSSVSGSGIYEQYFGPGTRLTVT.

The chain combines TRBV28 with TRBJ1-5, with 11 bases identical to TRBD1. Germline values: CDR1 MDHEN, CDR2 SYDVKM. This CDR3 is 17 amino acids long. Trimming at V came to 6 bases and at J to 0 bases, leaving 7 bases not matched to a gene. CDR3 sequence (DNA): TGTGCCAGCAGCCCGGACAGGGGGCCCTTTAGCAATCAGCCCCAGCATTTT. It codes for CASSPDRGPFSNQPQHF.

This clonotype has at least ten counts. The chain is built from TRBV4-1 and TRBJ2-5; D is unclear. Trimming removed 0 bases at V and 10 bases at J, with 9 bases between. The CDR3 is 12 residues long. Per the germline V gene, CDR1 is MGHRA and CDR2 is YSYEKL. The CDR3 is CASSQDYRGQYF. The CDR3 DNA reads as TGCGCCAGCAGCCAAGATTACCGAGGCCAGTACTTC.

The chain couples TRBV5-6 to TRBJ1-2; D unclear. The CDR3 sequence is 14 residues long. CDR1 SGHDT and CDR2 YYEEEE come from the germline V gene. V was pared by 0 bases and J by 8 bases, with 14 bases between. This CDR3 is CASSLDTRIGGYTF. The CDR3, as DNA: TGTGCCAGCAGCTTGGATACCAGGATAGGAGGCTACACCTTC.

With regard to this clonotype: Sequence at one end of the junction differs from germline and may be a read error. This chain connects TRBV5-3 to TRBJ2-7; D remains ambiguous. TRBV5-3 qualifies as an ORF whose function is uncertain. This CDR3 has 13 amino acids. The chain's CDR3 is CASSLVEFYEQYF. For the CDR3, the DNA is TGTGCCAGCAGCTTGGTCGAGTTCTACGAGCAGTACTTC.

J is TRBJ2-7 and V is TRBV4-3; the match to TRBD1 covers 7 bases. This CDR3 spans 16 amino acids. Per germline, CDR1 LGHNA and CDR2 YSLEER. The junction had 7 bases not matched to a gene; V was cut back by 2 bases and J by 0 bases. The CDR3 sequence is CASSQTPTGVSYEQYF. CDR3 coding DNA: TGCGCCAGCAGCCAAACCCCAACAGGGGTCTCCTACGAGCAGTACTTC.

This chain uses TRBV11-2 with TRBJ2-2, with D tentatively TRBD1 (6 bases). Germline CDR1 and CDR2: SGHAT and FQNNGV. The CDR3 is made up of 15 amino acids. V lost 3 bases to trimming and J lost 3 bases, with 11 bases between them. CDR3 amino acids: CASSFPGVDTGELFF. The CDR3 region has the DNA TGTGCCAGCAGCTTTCCAGGGGTCGACACCGGGGAGCTGTTTTTT. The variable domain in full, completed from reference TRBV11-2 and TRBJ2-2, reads EAGVAQSPRYKIIEKRQSVAFWCNPISGHATLYWYQQILGQGPKLLIQFQNNGVVDDSQLPKDRFSAERLKGVDSTLKIQPAKLEDSAVYLCASSFPGVDTGELFFGEGSRLTVL.

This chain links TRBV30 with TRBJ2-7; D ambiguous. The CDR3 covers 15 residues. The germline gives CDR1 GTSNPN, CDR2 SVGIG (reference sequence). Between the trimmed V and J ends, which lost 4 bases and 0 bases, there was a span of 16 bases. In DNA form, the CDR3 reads TGTGCCTGGAAACCTTGGGCAGGAGTCTCCTACGAGCAGTACTTC. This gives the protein CAWKPWAGVSYEQYF. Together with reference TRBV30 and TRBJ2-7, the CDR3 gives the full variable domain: SQTIHQWPATLVQPVGSPLSLECTVEGTSNPNLYWYRQAAGRGLQLLFYSVGIGQISSEVPQNLSASRPQDRQFILSSKKLLLSDSGFYLCAWKPWAGVSYEQYFGPGTRLTVT.

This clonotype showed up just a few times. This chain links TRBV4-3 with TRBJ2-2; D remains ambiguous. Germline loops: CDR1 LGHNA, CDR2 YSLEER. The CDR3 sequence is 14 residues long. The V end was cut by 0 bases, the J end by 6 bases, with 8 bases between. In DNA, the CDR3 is TGCGCCAGCAGCCAAGATAGGTTGGCCGGGGAGCTGTTTTTT. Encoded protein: CASSQDRLAGELFF.

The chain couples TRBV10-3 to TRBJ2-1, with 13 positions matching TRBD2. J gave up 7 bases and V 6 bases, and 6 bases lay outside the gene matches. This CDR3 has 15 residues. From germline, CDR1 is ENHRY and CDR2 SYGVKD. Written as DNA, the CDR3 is TGTGCCATCAGCGCTCCGACTAGCGGGGGGAATGAGCAGTTCTTC. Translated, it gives CAISAPTSGGNEQFF.

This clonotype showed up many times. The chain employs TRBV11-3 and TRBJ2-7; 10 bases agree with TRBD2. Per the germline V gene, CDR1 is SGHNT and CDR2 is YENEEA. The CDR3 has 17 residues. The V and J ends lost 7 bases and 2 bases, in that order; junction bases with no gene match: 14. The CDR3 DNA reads TGTGCCAGCACTCAACCCCAGTCTAGCGGGGGAACCTACGAGCAGTACTTC. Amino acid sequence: CASTQPQSSGGTYEQYF.

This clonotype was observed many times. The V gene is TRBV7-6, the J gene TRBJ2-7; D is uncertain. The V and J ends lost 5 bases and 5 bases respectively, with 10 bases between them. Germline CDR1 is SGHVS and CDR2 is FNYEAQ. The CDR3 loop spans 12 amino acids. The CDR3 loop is CASSRARNEQYF. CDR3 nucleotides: TGTGCCAGCAGCCGCGCCCGGAACGAGCAGTACTTC.

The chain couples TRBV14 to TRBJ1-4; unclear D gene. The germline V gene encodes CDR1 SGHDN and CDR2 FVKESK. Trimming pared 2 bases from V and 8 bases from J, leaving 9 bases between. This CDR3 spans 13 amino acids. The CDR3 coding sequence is TGTGCCAGCAGCCAACCGGTCGGGGAAAAACTGTTTTTT. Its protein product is CASSQPVGEKLFF.

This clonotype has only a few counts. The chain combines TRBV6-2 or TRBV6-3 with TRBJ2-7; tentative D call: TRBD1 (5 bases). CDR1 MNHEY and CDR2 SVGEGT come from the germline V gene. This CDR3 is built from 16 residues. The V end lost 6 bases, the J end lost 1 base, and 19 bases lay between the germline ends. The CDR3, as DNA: TGTGCCAGCAGACCCGGAAAACAGGACCCTTCCTACGAGCAGTACTTC. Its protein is CASRPGKQDPSYEQYF.

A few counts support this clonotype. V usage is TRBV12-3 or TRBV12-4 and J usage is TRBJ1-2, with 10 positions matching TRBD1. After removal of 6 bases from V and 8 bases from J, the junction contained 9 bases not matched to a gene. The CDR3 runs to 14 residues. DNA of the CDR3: TGTGCCAGCAGCTGGACAGGGGGAATGGGCGGCTACACCTTC. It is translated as CASSWTGGMGGYTF.

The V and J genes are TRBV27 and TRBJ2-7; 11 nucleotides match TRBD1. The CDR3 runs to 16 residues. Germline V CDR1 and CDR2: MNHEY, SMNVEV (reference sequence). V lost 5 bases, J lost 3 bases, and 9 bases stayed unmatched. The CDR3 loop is CASSGPDRGPLYEQYF. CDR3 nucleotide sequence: TGTGCCAGCAGTGGACCGGACAGGGGGCCCCTCTACGAGCAGTACTTC.

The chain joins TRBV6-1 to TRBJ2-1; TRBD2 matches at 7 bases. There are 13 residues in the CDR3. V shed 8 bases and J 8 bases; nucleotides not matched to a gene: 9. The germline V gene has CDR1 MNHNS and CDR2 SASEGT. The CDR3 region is CASVGGSFYEQFF. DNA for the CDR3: TGTGCCAGCGTCGGCGGGAGCTTCTATGAGCAGTTCTTC.

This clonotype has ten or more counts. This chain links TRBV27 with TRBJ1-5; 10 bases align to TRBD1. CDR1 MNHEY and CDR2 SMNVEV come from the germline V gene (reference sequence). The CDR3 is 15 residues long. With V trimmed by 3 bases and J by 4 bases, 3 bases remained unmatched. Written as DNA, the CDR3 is TGTGCCAGCAGTTTGACAGGGGGCGTGAATCAGCCCCAGCATTTT. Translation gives CASSLTGGVNQPQHF.

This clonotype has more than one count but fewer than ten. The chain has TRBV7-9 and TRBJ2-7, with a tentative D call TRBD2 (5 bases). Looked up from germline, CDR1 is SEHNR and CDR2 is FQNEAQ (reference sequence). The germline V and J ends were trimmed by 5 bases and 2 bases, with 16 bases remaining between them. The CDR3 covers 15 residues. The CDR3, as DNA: TGTGCCAGCAGCCTGCCAGACGGGGTAACCTACGAGCAGTACTTC. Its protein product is CASSLPDGVTYEQYF.